This paragraph covers one T cell receptor (beta chain) sequence. This entry belongs to a study of cytotoxic CD8 clonotypes in ibrutinib-treated CLL. In the study overall: Productive templates averaged roughly 270,000 per sample, and productive rearrangements some 96,000.

This CDR3 contains 13 residues. Germline trimming cut 7 bases from V and 3 bases from J; bases unmatched to any gene: 3. Germline CDR1 reads SGHRS; CDR2 reads YFSETQ. The protocol was immunoSEQ multiplex PCR, while the TCRdb copy is restricted to in-frame clones and leaves out a portion. The sample lists about 50,000 clones; 45% to 55% were seen once. The V and J genes are TRBV5-1 and TRBJ2-1; 8 bases agree with TRBD2. The sample here was PBMCs, taken after 12 months of ibrutinib treatment. The origin of this receptor is a human donor with chronic lymphocytic leukemia. The CDR3 reads CASGREGYNEQFF. For the CDR3, the DNA is TGCGCCAGCGGTCGGGAGGGCTACAATGAGCAGTTCTTC.